The clone carrying this TCR beta chain has ten or more counts. Its target is unknown. TCRdb re-called the 5' RACE reads with MiXCR, one entry per CDR3 protein. The sample has approximately 50,000 distinct CDR3 sequences; about 4.1% are singletons. The data stem from a study of neurological immune-mediated disorders. Across the study: Relapsing-remitting disease affected approximately 30, and secondary progressive 3, of roughly 34 multiple sclerosis patients.

General study points: TCR-beta repertoires seemed private in all groups, with no expanded CDR3 amino acid sequences shared.

CDR3 length: 13 amino acids. Trimming cost V 5 bases and J 7 bases; bases outside gene matches: 6. CDR1 and CDR2 from the germline V gene are DFQATT and SNEGSKA (reference sequence). The chain employs TRBV20-1 and TRBJ1-4; 8 nucleotides align to TRBD1. The clonotype was recovered from a man aged 60 to 75 with multiple sclerosis. The sample comprised PBMCs. The CDR3 spells CSASRGRSEKLFF. For the CDR3, the DNA is TGCAGTGCTTCCAGGGGGCGTAGTGAAAAACTGTTTTTT.